Listed here is a single TCR beta chain. The data originate from a study of technical replicates of blood from a few donors. Germline V CDR1 and CDR2: MNHNY, SVGAGI (reference sequence). V was trimmed by 0 bases and J by 0 bases, leaving 12 bases between them. This CDR3 is 16 amino acids long. Sequencing was performed with immunoSEQ multiplex PCR; in TCRdb, only in-frame clones are kept and a portion is missing. The table has around 93,000 clones, about 95% seen once. The clonotype comes from a human donor in good health. The V gene is TRBV6-6, the J gene TRBJ2-7; possible D gene TRBD2, 5 bases. The specimen sequenced was T cells isolated from PBMCs. The CDR3 reads CASSYSSIGSSYEQYF. DNA of the CDR3: TGTGCCAGCAGTTACTCGAGTATAGGGAGCTCCTACGAGCAGTACTTC.